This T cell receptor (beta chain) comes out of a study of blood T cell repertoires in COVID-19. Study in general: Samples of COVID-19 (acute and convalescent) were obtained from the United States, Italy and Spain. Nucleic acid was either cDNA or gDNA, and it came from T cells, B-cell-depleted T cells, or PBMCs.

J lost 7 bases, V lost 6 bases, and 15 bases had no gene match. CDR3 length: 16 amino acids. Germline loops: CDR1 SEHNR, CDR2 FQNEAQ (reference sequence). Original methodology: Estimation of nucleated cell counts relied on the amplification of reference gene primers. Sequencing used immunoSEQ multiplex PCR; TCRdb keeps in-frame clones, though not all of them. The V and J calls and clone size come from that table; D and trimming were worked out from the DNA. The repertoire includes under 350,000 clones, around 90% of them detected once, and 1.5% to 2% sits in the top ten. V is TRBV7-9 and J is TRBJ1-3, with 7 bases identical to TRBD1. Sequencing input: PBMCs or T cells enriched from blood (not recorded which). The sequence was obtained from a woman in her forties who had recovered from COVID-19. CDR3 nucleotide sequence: TGTGCCAGCAGGGAAGCCCCCGGGACAGTCTGGAACACCATATATTTT. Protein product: CASREAPGTVWNTIYF.